Below, 25 T cell receptor beta chains from the same sample are listed, as sequenced in a study of blood T cell repertoires in COVID-19 (dated by TCRdb to about 2020). The library was prepared using the immunoSEQ multiplex PCR assay. This immuneACCESS table, as held by TCRdb, lists in-frame sequences with V and J called but not all clones. Of the missing ones, under half trace to an unresolved V gene in checked studies; the others have no known cause. This sample has 95,000 to 120,000 clones in its table, and 70% to 90% of those were observed once. The ten largest clones capture roughly 8.1% of the sample. The sample taken for sequencing was peripheral blood. Receptor source: a woman aged 70-85 years who had recovered from COVID-19.

The rearrangement joins TRBV5-1 to TRBJ2-2, with D possibly being TRBD1 (6 bases). The V and J ends lost 1 base and 3 bases respectively, with 16 bases between them. This CDR3 has 17 amino acids. Looked up from germline, CDR1 is SGHRS and CDR2 is YFSETQ. In DNA, the CDR3 is TGCGCCAGCAGCTTGAAGTCCGGGACACATTACACCGGGGAGCTGTTTTTT. The encoded protein is CASSLKSGTHYTGELFF.

This chain joins TRBV11-1 and TRBJ2-1, with D unclear. This CDR3 region has 15 residues. The V end was cut by 0 bases, the J end by 9 bases, with 15 bases between. CDR1 and CDR2 (germline): SGHAT, FQDESV (reference sequence). The CDR3 DNA sequence: TGTGCCAGCAGCTTAGCCGGGTCCCTACGCAGTGAGCAGTTCTTC. Protein sequence: CASSLAGSLRSEQFF. Together with reference TRBV11-1 and TRBJ2-1, the CDR3 gives the full variable domain: EAEVAQSPRYKITEKSQAVAFWCDPISGHATLYWYRQILGQGPELLVQFQDESVVDDSQLPKDRFSAERLKGVDSTLKIQPAELGDSAMYLCASSLAGSLRSEQFFGPGTRLTVL.

As regards this clone: The same CDR3 also results from other DNA sequences found in this sample. The chain employs TRBV2 and TRBJ2-7, with D maybe TRBD2 (5 bases). The V gene lost 4 bases and the J gene lost 3 bases, with 7 bases spanning the gap. The CDR3 covers 12 residues. Germline-derived CDR1 and CDR2 are SNHLY and FYNNEI. This chain's CDR3 is CASSVEGYEQYF. The CDR3 DNA follows: TGTGCCAGCAGTGTAGAGGGCTACGAGCAGTACTTC. Together with reference TRBV2 and TRBJ2-7, the CDR3 gives the full variable domain: EPEVTQTPSHQVTQMGQEVILRCVPISNHLYFYWYRQILGQKVEFLVSFYNNEISEKSEIFDDQFSVERPDGSNFTLKIRSTKLEDSAMYFCASSVEGYEQYFGPGTRLTVT.

In its sample, this clone was seen a few times. The chain combines TRBV4-1 with TRBJ1-6; no firm D call. The CDR3 sequence is 20 residues long. Trimming removed 0 bases at V and 3 bases at J, with 21 bases between. In germline, CDR1 is MGHRA, CDR2 YSYEKL. The CDR3 bases are TGCGCCAGCAGCCAAGATTGGCGTTCGGGTTTTCATCACTATAATTCACCCCTCCACTTT. Its translation is CASSQDWRSGFHHYNSPLHF.

The chain recombines TRBV5-8 with TRBJ1-4; perhaps TRBD1 as D (6 bases). Germline V CDR1 and CDR2: SGHTS, YDEGEE. This CDR3 has 17 amino acids. Trimming took 7 bases from V and 7 from J, leaving 26 bases between them. This CDR3 reads CASEEPQAGGWAEKLFF. The DNA for the CDR3 is TGTGCCAGCGAGGAGCCCCAGGCGGGGGGCTGGGCTGAAAAACTGTTTTTT.

The chain uses TRBV24-1 and TRBJ2-3, with TRBD1 identical over 7 bases. The V gene end was trimmed by 6 bases and the J gene end by 6 bases; junction bases not matched to a gene: 5. Germline V gives CDR1 KGHDR, CDR2 SFDVKD. This CDR3 is built from 13 residues. CDR3 sequence: CATSRQGGDTQYF. The CDR3 bases are TGTGCCACCAGTCGACAGGGCGGGGATACGCAGTATTTT.

The V gene is TRBV3-1 (or the pseudogene TRBV3-2), the J gene TRBJ1-4; weak D call: TRBD1 (6 bases). The CDR3 is made up of 15 amino acids. The germline V gene encodes CDR1 LGHDT and CDR2 YNNKEL (reference sequence). Trimming stripped 8 bases from V and 7 bases from J, with 20 bases between. The CDR3 DNA sequence: TGTGCCAGCGGGGACAATGCGGCTATTAGTGAAAAACTGTTTTTT. Translated: CASGDNAAISEKLFF.

The CDR3 DNA follows: TGTGCCAGCTCACCGATCGAGGCGAGCGGGGAGCTGTTTTTT. Amino acid sequence: CASSPIEASGELFF. This rearrangement joins TRBV18 to TRBJ2-2; no clear D gene. The CDR3 is 14 residues long. The V end lost 3 bases, the J end lost 7 bases, and 12 bases lay between the germline ends. CDR1 and CDR2 from the germline V gene are KGHSH and LQKENI.

The chain joins TRBV3-1 (or the pseudogene TRBV3-2) to TRBJ2-6; possibly TRBD2 for D (5 bases). CDR3 length equals 17 residues. Germline lookup yields CDR1 LGHDT and CDR2 YNNKEL (reference sequence). V was pared by 3 bases and J by 2 bases, with 14 bases between. The DNA of the CDR3 is TGTGCCAGCAGCCAGGGAAGGGAGTTTGCTGGGGCCAACGTCCTGACTTTC. It encodes CASSQGREFAGANVLTF.

The V and J genes are TRBV4-2 and TRBJ1-6; the D is unclear. Germline values: CDR1 LGHNA, CDR2 YNFKEQ. This CDR3 has 16 residues. The V and J ends lost 0 bases and 8 bases respectively, with 14 bases between them. CDR3 sequence (DNA): TGTGCCAGCAGCCAAGACAAGACAAGGAGGGATTCACCCCTCCACTTT. Translated, it gives CASSQDKTRRDSPLHF.

The V and J genes are TRBV6-4 and TRBJ2-3, with TRBD1 as a possible D gene (6 bases). This CDR3 has 14 amino acids. V was pared by 3 bases and J by 4 bases, with 11 bases between. The germline V gene has CDR1 MRHNA and CDR2 SNTAGT. The CDR3 DNA follows: TGTGCCAGCAGTGAACAGGGAGTGGCAGATACGCAGTATTTT. Its translation is CASSEQGVADTQYF.

The chain recombines TRBV14 with TRBJ1-6; D remains ambiguous. The CDR3 length is 14 residues. The V and J ends lost 3 bases and 7 bases respectively, with 10 bases between them. The germline V gene encodes CDR1 SGHDN and CDR2 FVKESK. This CDR3 reads CASSQLEGNSPLHF. As DNA, the CDR3 is TGTGCCAGCAGCCAGCTCGAGGGAAATTCACCCCTCCACTTT.

The chain combines TRBV6-5 with TRBJ1-2, with unresolved D. Germline CDR1 reads MNHEY; CDR2 reads SVGAGI. Trimming took 5 bases from V and 8 from J, leaving 9 bases between them. The CDR3 loop spans 11 amino acids. The CDR3 loop reads CASSPGGGYTF. CDR3 coding DNA: TGTGCCAGCAGTCCAGGTGGCGGCTACACCTTC.

The chain combines TRBV27 with TRBJ1-6; 11 nucleotides match TRBD1. Germline V gives CDR1 MNHEY, CDR2 SMNVEV (reference sequence). The ends lost 3 bases at V and 9 bases at J; junction bases unmatched: 1. The length of the CDR3 is 14 residues. CDR3 sequence reads: CASSLGTGGSPLHF. CDR3 nucleotide sequence: TGTGCCAGCAGTTTGGGGACAGGGGGTTCACCCCTCCACTTT.

This clone showed up just once. The chain carries TRBV5-6 and TRBJ1-2; a possible D gene is TRBD1 (5 bases). The CDR3 sequence is 13 residues long. Germline CDR1 is SGHDT and CDR2 is YYEEEE. V lost 1 base and J lost 4, with 8 bases in between. CDR3 protein: CASSLMGLYGYTF. The CDR3 coding sequence is TGTGCCAGCAGCTTGATGGGGCTCTATGGCTACACCTTC.

The genes are TRBV7-3 and TRBJ2-3; unclear D gene. CDR1 and CDR2 from the germline V gene are SGHTA and FQGTGA. CDR3 size: 18 residues. Trimming removed 4 bases from V and 1 base from J, with 21 bases in between. The chain's CDR3 is CASSSTWVGEEGTDTQYF. In DNA, the CDR3 is TGTGCCAGCAGCTCGACCTGGGTGGGTGAAGAGGGCACAGATACGCAGTATTTT.

The rearrangement joins TRBV2 to TRBJ2-7, with 8 bases that match TRBD2. Germline values: CDR1 SNHLY, CDR2 FYNNEI. CDR3 length equals 15 residues. Germline trimming cut 8 bases from V and 3 bases from J; bases unmatched to any gene: 12. CDR3: CASLSYGRAHYEQYF. The CDR3 bases are TGTGCCAGCTTGTCCTACGGGAGGGCCCACTACGAGCAGTACTTC.

CDR3 DNA: TGTGCCAGCAGCGTAGTGGCGGCTAGCGAGTACAATGAGCAGTTCTTC. This gives the protein CASSVVAASEYNEQFF. V usage is TRBV9 and J usage is TRBJ2-1, with D perhaps TRBD2 (6 bases). Trimming stripped 0 bases from V and 4 bases from J, with 14 bases between. The germline gives CDR1 SGDLS, CDR2 YYNGEE. The CDR3 consists of 16 residues.

The chain couples TRBV6-6 to TRBJ1-5; a weak D match, TRBD1 (5 bases). Trimming pared 2 bases from V and 3 bases from J, leaving 8 bases between. Germline lookup yields CDR1 MNHNY and CDR2 SVGAGI (reference sequence). The CDR3 consists of 14 residues. The CDR3 loop is CASSYDRINQPQHF. CDR3 sequence (DNA): TGTGCCAGCAGTTACGACAGAATCAATCAGCCCCAGCATTTT.

CDR3 coding DNA: TGTGCCAGCAGCCACGGACTAGGGGCCGGGGAGCTGTTTTTT. Amino acid sequence: CASSHGLGAGELFF. V is TRBV14 and J is TRBJ2-2, with 7 positions matching TRBD2. CDR3 length: 14 amino acids. In germline, CDR1 is SGHDN, CDR2 FVKESK. J gave up 6 bases and V 3 bases, and 4 bases lay outside the gene matches. The full variable domain, with the rest looked up from reference TRBV14 and TRBJ2-2, is EAGVTQFPSHSVIEKGQTVTLRCDPISGHDNLYWYRRVMGKEIKFLLHFVKESKQDESGMPNNRFLAERTGGTYSTLKVQPAELEDSGVYFCASSHGLGAGELFFGEGSRLTVL.

This rearrangement joins TRBV18 to TRBJ1-5, with D uncertain. The CDR3 totals 14 residues. V was cut by 4 bases and J by 0 bases, with 7 bases left in between. Per germline, CDR1 KGHSH and CDR2 LQKENI. In nucleotides, the CDR3 is TGTGCCAGCTCACTTAGTCGTAGCAATCAGCCCCAGCATTTT. This sequence encodes CASSLSRSNQPQHF. Filled out from reference TRBV18 and TRBJ1-5, the complete variable domain reads NAGVMQNPRHLVRRRGQEARLRCSPMKGHSHVYWYRQLPEEGLKFMVYLQKENIIDESGMPKERFSAEFPKEGPSILRIQQVVRGDSAAYFCASSLSRSNQPQHFGDGTRLSIL.

This chain links TRBV30 with TRBJ1-6; D is undetermined. Germline V gives CDR1 GTSNPN, CDR2 SVGIG (reference sequence). The CDR3 extends over 13 amino acids. V was pared by 2 bases and J by 5 bases, with 7 bases between. Here the CDR3 reads CAWSLADNSPLHF. Here the CDR3 DNA reads TGTGCCTGGAGTTTGGCGGATAATTCACCCCTCCACTTT.

V and J are TRBV2 and TRBJ2-3; 9 positions agree with TRBD1. This CDR3 spans 15 amino acids. CDR1 is SNHLY, CDR2 FYNNEI, per germline. Germline trimming cut 6 bases from V and 6 bases from J; bases unmatched to any gene: 10. The CDR3 sequence: CASRPTGGPRDTQYF. The CDR3 DNA sequence: TGTGCCAGCAGACCGACAGGGGGTCCCCGCGATACGCAGTATTTT.

This chain uses TRBV18 with TRBJ2-5; TRBD1 matches 7 bases. Germline V gene data show CDR1 as KGHSH and CDR2 as LQKENI. Losses at the gene ends were 6 bases for V and 2 bases for J; bases not matched to a gene: 6. The length of the CDR3 is 14 residues. DNA for the CDR3: TGTGCCAGCTCCTTGGGACAGACACAAGAGACCCAGTACTTC. Protein sequence: CASSLGQTQETQYF.

This clone was seen a handful of times. The chain couples TRBV2 to TRBJ1-5, with 7 bases identical to TRBD1. From germline, CDR1 is SNHLY and CDR2 FYNNEI. The length of the CDR3 is 12 residues. Unmatched junction bases numbered 4, after V lost 7 bases and J lost 7 bases. CDR3 in DNA: TGTGCCAGCAACAGGGGAGAACAGCCCCAGCATTTT. It encodes CASNRGEQPQHF.